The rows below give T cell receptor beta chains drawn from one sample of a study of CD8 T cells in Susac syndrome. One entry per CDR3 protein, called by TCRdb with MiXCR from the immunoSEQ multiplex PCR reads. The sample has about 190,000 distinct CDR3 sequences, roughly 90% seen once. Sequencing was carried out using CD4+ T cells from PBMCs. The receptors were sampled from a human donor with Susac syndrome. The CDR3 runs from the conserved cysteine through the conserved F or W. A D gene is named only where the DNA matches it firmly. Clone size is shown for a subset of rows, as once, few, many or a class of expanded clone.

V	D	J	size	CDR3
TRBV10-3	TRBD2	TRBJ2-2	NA	CAISLAANTGELFF
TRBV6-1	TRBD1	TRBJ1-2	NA	CASKGSTGEHGYTF
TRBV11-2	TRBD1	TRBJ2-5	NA	CASKGASGETQYF
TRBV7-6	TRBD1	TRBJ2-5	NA	CASSRDRGRQETQYF
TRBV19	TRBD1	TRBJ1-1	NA	CASSATGGSTEAFF
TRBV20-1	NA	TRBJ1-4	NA	CSARAAGRTYNEKLFF
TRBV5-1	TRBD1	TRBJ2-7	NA	CASSLSDRDTYEQYF
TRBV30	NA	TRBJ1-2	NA	CAWKGIRYGYTF
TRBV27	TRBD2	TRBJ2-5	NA	CASGISSGSKTQYF
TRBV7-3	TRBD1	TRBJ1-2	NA	CASSPVAGQGRNYGYTF
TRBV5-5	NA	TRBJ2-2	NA	CASSQDSEVLFF
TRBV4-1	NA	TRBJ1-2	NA	CASSPAGRNNYGYTF
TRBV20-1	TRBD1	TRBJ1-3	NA	CSAGTGGIGNTIYF
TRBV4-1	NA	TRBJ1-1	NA	CASRLRMNTEAFF
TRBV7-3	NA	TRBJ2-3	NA	CASSTGPSTDTQYF
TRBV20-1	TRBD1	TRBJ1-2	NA	CSATGVHGYTF
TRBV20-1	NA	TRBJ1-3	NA	CSARDTGSGNTIYF
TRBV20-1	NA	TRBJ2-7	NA	CSASAPGRPTDEQYF
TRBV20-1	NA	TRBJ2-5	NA	CSATNPKNQETQYF
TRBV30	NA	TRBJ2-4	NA	CAWTPAGSSGVGIQYF
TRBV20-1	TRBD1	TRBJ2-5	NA	CSASKAGGNQETQYF
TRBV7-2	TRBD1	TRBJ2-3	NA	CASSPQPRGYGDTQYF
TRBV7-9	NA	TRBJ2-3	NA	CASSRRTLTDTQYF
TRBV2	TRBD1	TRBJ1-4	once	CAGIRDRGEKLFF
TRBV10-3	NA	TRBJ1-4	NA	CAIRTEPGQGEKLFF
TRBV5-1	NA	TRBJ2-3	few	CASSLGDLLGPDTQYF
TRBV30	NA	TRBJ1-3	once	CAWNAGPGNTIYF
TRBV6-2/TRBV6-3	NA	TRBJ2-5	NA	CASTLSGTGTSGTQYF
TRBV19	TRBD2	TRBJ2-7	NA	CASSRVAGDEQYF
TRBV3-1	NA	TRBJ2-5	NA	CASSSNGGTQYF
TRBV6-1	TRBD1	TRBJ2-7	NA	CASTKLDRGAYEQYF
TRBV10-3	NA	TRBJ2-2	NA	CAIRAIGVPGELFF
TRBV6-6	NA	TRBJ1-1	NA	CASSYGGSYDTEAFF
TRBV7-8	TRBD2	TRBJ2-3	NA	CASSPLAGKVDTQYF
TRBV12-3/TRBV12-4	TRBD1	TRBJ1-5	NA	CASSQDRVKSNQPQHF
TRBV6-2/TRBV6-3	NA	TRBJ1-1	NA	CASRQETGEAFF
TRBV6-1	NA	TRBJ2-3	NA	CASSEQGFNADTQYF
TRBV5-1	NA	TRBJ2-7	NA	CASSLVQSSYEQYF
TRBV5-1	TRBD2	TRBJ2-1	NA	CASSLLGLESPNEQFF
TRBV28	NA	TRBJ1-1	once	CASSQVRNTEAFF
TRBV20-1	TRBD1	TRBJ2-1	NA	CSAIPGQGANEQFF
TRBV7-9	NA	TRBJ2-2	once	CASSLRVAGELFF
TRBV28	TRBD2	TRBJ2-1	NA	CASSSGTSGRASYNEQFF
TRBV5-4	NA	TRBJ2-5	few	CASSLTSSVEATQYF
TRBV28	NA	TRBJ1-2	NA	CASRPRTPNNYGYTF
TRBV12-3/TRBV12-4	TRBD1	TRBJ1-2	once	CASSLALPQQGAYGYTF
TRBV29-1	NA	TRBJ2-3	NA	CSVDSAGTDTQYF
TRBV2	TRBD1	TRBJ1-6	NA	CASKLQGKYNSPLHF
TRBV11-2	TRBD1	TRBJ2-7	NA	CASSPLTGPLEQYF
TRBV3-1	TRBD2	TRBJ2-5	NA	CASSPLAGLTQETQYF
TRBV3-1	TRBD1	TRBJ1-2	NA	CASSQSIGTGVMGYTF
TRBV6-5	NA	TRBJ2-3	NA	CASSSQSDTQYF
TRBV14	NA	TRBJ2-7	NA	CASSQVPAKGQYF
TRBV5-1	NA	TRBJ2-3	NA	CASSLASPDADTQYF
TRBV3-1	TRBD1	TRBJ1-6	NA	CASRPGTGVSPLHF